Listed below are T cell receptor beta chains from one sample, sequenced in a study of Graves' ophthalmopathy and Graves' hyperthyroidism. TCRdb recomputed calls from the multiplex PCR reads with MiXCR, one row per CDR3 protein. The top ten clones hold around 10% of a sample with 1 million to 1.3 million distinct CDR3 sequences, approximately 35% of them seen once. Sample: peripheral blood or thyroid tissue (not recorded which). These receptors were collected from an adult man with Graves' hyperthyroidism. The CDR3 runs from the conserved cysteine through the conserved F or W. The order of the fields is D gene, CDR3 length, clone size, J gene, V gene, CDR3 protein, CDR3 DNA. D genes are given only for firm matches. Clone size is not always given. Where it is, it says once, few, many or a class for expanded clones.

d_call: TRBD1; cdr3_length: 13; clone_size: many; j_call: TRBJ2-5; v_call: TRBV4-3; cdr3_aa: CASSLGQGAAQYF; cdr3_nt: TGCGCCAGCAGCCTAGGACAGGGAGCAGCCCAGTACTTC
d_call: NA; cdr3_length: 12; clone_size: few; j_call: TRBJ1-2; v_call: TRBV20-1; cdr3_aa: CSAKGRAHGYTF; cdr3_nt: TGCAGTGCGAAAGGGAGAGCCCATGGCTACACCTTC
d_call: TRBD1; cdr3_length: 20; clone_size: NA; j_call: TRBJ1-6; v_call: TRBV5-5; cdr3_aa: CASRGGTAGSGGSYNSPLHF; cdr3_nt: TGTGCCAGCAGAGGAGGGACAGCGGGAAGCGGGGGCTCCTATAATTCACCCCTCCACTTT
d_call: NA; cdr3_length: 16; clone_size: NA; j_call: TRBJ1-1; v_call: TRBV6-2/TRBV6-3; cdr3_aa: CASSWVKGRKNTEAFF; cdr3_nt: TGTGCCAGCAGCTGGGTAAAGGGTAGGAAGAACACTGAAGCTTTCTTT
d_call: NA; cdr3_length: 16; clone_size: many; j_call: TRBJ1-6; v_call: TRBV4-3; cdr3_aa: CASSQDAGLNNSPLHF; cdr3_nt: TGCGCCAGCAGCCAAGACGCAGGGCTGAATAATTCACCCCTCCACTTT
d_call: NA; cdr3_length: 14; clone_size: NA; j_call: TRBJ1-2; v_call: TRBV28; cdr3_aa: CASITPGQPRSYTF; cdr3_nt: TGTGCCAGCATCACTCCCGGGCAGCCCCGGAGCTACACCTTC
d_call: NA; cdr3_length: 11; clone_size: NA; j_call: TRBJ1-2; v_call: TRBV20-1; cdr3_aa: CSAREDKGYTF; cdr3_nt: TGCAGTGCTAGAGAGGATAAGGGCTACACCTTC
d_call: TRBD1; cdr3_length: 16; clone_size: many; j_call: TRBJ2-2; v_call: TRBV15; cdr3_aa: CATSKRDRVKAGELFF; cdr3_nt: TGTGCCACCAGCAAGAGAGACAGGGTAAAGGCCGGGGAGCTGTTTTTT
d_call: NA; cdr3_length: 14; clone_size: NA; j_call: TRBJ1-4; v_call: TRBV6-5; cdr3_aa: CASRLTATNEKLFF; cdr3_nt: TGTGCCAGCAGACTGACAGCAACTAATGAAAAACTGTTTTTT
d_call: TRBD1; cdr3_length: 15; clone_size: many; j_call: TRBJ1-4; v_call: TRBV19; cdr3_aa: CASRTRQGADEKLFF; cdr3_nt: TGTGCCAGTAGGACACGACAGGGGGCGGATGAAAAACTGTTTTTT
d_call: TRBD2; cdr3_length: 16; clone_size: NA; j_call: TRBJ2-5; v_call: TRBV7-7; cdr3_aa: CASSSTVGTTKETQYF; cdr3_nt: TGTGCCAGCAGCTCAACAGTCGGGACTACCAAAGAGACCCAGTACTTC
d_call: TRBD1; cdr3_length: 15; clone_size: NA; j_call: TRBJ2-2; v_call: TRBV7-9; cdr3_aa: CASSSGQRDTGELFF; cdr3_nt: TGTGCCAGCAGTTCGGGACAGAGAGACACCGGGGAGCTGTTTTTT
d_call: NA; cdr3_length: 13; clone_size: many; j_call: TRBJ1-1; v_call: TRBV19; cdr3_aa: CASTDRGRAEAFF; cdr3_nt: TGTGCCAGTACGGATCGGGGGCGCGCTGAAGCTTTCTTT
d_call: NA; cdr3_length: 15; clone_size: NA; j_call: TRBJ1-5; v_call: TRBV2; cdr3_aa: CASNNVEVHNQPQHF; cdr3_nt: TGTGCCAGCAACAACGTGGAGGTGCATAATCAGCCCCAGCATTTT
d_call: NA; cdr3_length: 15; clone_size: NA; j_call: TRBJ1-6; v_call: TRBV7-2; cdr3_aa: CASAGTPGGNSPLHF; cdr3_nt: TGTGCCAGCGCCGGGACGCCCGGGGGGAATTCACCCCTCCACTTT
d_call: TRBD2; cdr3_length: 15; clone_size: many; j_call: TRBJ2-7; v_call: TRBV20-1; cdr3_aa: CSARGYSGGGREQYF; cdr3_nt: TGCAGTGCTAGGGGGTACAGTGGGGGAGGGCGCGAGCAGTACTTC